What follows are 19 T cell receptor beta chains derived from one specimen sequenced in a study of cytomegalovirus exposure and HLA in healthy donors. Generated by immunoSEQ multiplex PCR, the TCRdb table keeps only in-frame clones and is missing some. In the table there are around 170,000 clones, about 88% of which are singletons. The sequenced sample was PBMCs. The receptors originated from a man in his late teens or twenties in good health and CMV-seronegative.

The chain has TRBV4-3 and TRBJ2-7; D is uncertain. CDR3 length: 14 amino acids. Germline V lookup: CDR1 LGHNA, CDR2 YSLEER. Trimming took off 0 bases at V and 3 bases at J, with 9 bases between the two ends. CDR3 amino acids: CASSQDWASYEQYF. Written as DNA, the CDR3 is TGCGCCAGCAGCCAAGATTGGGCCAGCTACGAGCAGTACTTC.

The chain has TRBV10-2 and TRBJ1-3; TRBD1 is a possible D gene (5 bases). Trimming removed 4 bases at V and 3 bases at J, with 7 bases between. Germline CDR1 and CDR2: WSHSY and SAAADI. The CDR3 covers 13 residues. The CDR3 sequence: CASSGQGGNTIYF. CDR3 DNA sequence: TGCGCCAGCAGTGGGCAGGGTGGAAACACCATATATTTT.

The V gene is TRBV28, the J gene TRBJ1-2; possible D gene TRBD1, 5 bases. The CDR3 is made up of 15 amino acids. V lost 6 bases and J 5 bases, leaving 19 bases between the germline ends. Germline V gives CDR1 MDHEN, CDR2 SYDVKM. The CDR3: CASSLPQGSAYGYTF. CDR3 DNA: TGTGCCAGCAGCCTACCTCAGGGTTCCGCTTATGGCTACACCTTC.

The V and J genes are TRBV4-2 and TRBJ2-3; TRBD2 matches 7 bases. The length of the CDR3 is 18 residues. V lost 0 bases, J lost 0 bases, and 9 bases stayed unmatched. Germline V gene data show CDR1 as LGHNA and CDR2 as YNFKEQ. CDR3 nucleotide sequence: TGTGCCAGCAGCCAAGAATTAATACGGCGGGGGAGCACAGATACGCAGTATTTT. It specifies CASSQELIRRGSTDTQYF.

The chain recombines TRBV7-8 with TRBJ1-5; 7 bases fit TRBD1. CDR3 length equals 13 residues. After removal of 5 bases from V and 5 bases from J, the junction contained 3 bases not matched to a gene. CDR1 and CDR2 (germline): SGHVS, FQNEAQ. Here the CDR3 reads CASSRQGDQPQHF. The CDR3, as DNA: TGTGCCAGCAGCCGACAGGGAGATCAGCCCCAGCATTTT.

This clone was observed once. The CDR3 region has the DNA TGTGCCACTGCCCGGGGATGGCATTCACCCCTCCACTTT. Translation gives CATARGWHSPLHF. The rearrangement uses TRBV6-5 and TRBJ1-6; D not resolved. The CDR3 has 13 amino acids. V was cut by 10 bases and J by 8 bases, with 15 bases left in between. The V gene's germline CDR1 is MNHEY and CDR2 SVGAGI.

The chain recombines TRBV4-3 with TRBJ2-1; 9 bases are a match to TRBD2. From germline, CDR1 is LGHNA and CDR2 YSLEER. The CDR3 runs to 15 residues. J lost 6 bases, V lost 3 bases, and 6 bases had no gene match. CDR3 sequence (DNA): TGCGCCAGCAGCCAGATAGCGGGAGAGGTCAATGAGCAGTTCTTC. Translating it yields CASSQIAGEVNEQFF.

This clone was seen a single time. The J gene is TRBJ2-5, the V gene TRBV11-3, with 7 bases matching TRBD2. Germline V gene lookup returns CDR1 SGHNT and CDR2 YENEEA. V was clipped by 3 bases and J by 7 bases; unmatched bases: 5. CDR3 length: 13 amino acids. The CDR3 loop reads CASSLRLAGTQYF. In nucleotides, the CDR3 is TGTGCCAGCAGCTTGCGACTAGCCGGGACCCAGTACTTC.

This rearrangement joins TRBV27 to TRBJ2-3, with a tentative D call TRBD2 (6 bases). CDR1 and CDR2 from the germline V gene are MNHEY and SMNVEV (reference sequence). The germline V and J ends were trimmed by 6 bases and 3 bases, with 13 bases remaining between them. CDR3 size: 14 residues. In DNA form, the CDR3 reads TGTGCCAGCAGGAGAACCCGGGAGACAGATACGCAGTATTTT. Translation: CASRRTRETDTQYF.

This chain joins TRBV4-2 and TRBJ2-2; 9 positions agree with TRBD1. Germline-derived CDR1 and CDR2 are LGHNA and YNFKEQ. CDR3 length: 17 amino acids. J gave up 6 bases and V 4 bases, and 12 bases lay outside the gene matches. CDR3 coding DNA: TGTGCCAGCAGCCTCCAGGGGGGACAGGGTTTAGCCGGGGAGCTGTTTTTT. It yields the protein CASSLQGGQGLAGELFF.

The V gene is TRBV18, the J gene TRBJ1-1; no definite D call. Trimming removed 3 bases from V and 1 base from J, with 6 bases in between. From germline, CDR1 is KGHSH and CDR2 LQKENI. This CDR3 is built from 13 residues. The CDR3 region is CASSPRQNTEAFF. CDR3 nucleotide sequence: TGTGCCAGCTCACCGAGACAGAACACTGAAGCTTTCTTT.

This clone was detected only a few times. The chain recombines TRBV2 with TRBJ1-2; TRBD1 agrees at 9 bases. With 7 bases clipped from V and 8 bases from J, the junction kept 17 bases outside the gene matches. This CDR3 is built from 16 residues. Germline CDR1 reads SNHLY; CDR2 reads FYNNEI. The CDR3 coding sequence is TGTGCCAGCACCGCAGAGACTACAGGGGGCTATAGAGGCTACACCTTC. This codes for CASTAETTGGYRGYTF. The variable domain in full, completed from reference TRBV2 and TRBJ1-2, reads EPEVTQTPSHQVTQMGQEVILRCVPISNHLYFYWYRQILGQKVEFLVSFYNNEISEKSEIFDDQFSVERPDGSNFTLKIRSTKLEDSAMYFCASTAETTGGYRGYTFGSGTRLTVV.

This chain uses TRBV29-1 with TRBJ1-1; a possible D gene is TRBD1 (5 bases). The CDR3 extends over 12 amino acids. V lost 7 bases and J 1 base, leaving 10 bases between the germline ends. Per germline, CDR1 SQVTM and CDR2 ANQGSEA. The CDR3 nucleotides read TGCAGCGCTACGGGGGAGAACACTGAAGCTTTCTTT. This sequence encodes CSATGENTEAFF. Full variable domain (outside the CDR3, taken from reference TRBV29-1 and TRBJ1-1): SAVISQKPSRDICQRGTSLTIQCQVDSQVTMMFWYRQQPGQSLTLIATANQGSEATYESGFVIDKFPISRPNLTFSTLTVSNMSPEDSSIYLCSATGENTEAFFGQGTRLTVV.

V is TRBV4-1 and J is TRBJ1-6; D uncertain. This CDR3 spans 14 amino acids. The germline gives CDR1 MGHRA, CDR2 YSYEKL. Trimming removed 0 bases at V and 10 bases at J, with 10 bases between. The CDR3: CASSQERLESPLHF. Here the CDR3 DNA reads TGCGCCAGCAGCCAAGAACGATTAGAATCACCCCTCCACTTT.

This sequence joins TRBV28 and TRBJ2-1; TRBD1 aligns across 10 bases. CDR1 MDHEN and CDR2 SYDVKM come from the germline V gene. The V segment lost 5 bases and the J segment 7 bases; nucleotides outside the gene matches: 5. The CDR3 totals 14 residues. Written as DNA, the CDR3 is TGTGCCAGCAGTGGGGACAGGGGAGGGAATGAGCAGTTCTTC. Protein sequence: CASSGDRGGNEQFF.

This clone was seen once. V usage is TRBV6-6 and J usage is TRBJ2-1, with D unresolved. CDR3 length equals 12 residues. Germline CDR1 is MNHNY and CDR2 is SVGAGI (reference sequence). V gave up 3 bases and J gave up 5 bases, with 5 bases separating them. As DNA, the CDR3 is TGTGCCAGCAGTTATGGGCACAATGAGCAGTTCTTC. This encodes CASSYGHNEQFF.

The genes are TRBV19 and TRBJ2-2; TRBD1 matches 7 bases. There are 16 residues in the CDR3. Germline CDR1 LNHDA, CDR2 SQIVND (reference sequence). J was trimmed by 1 base and V by 6 bases; bases with no gene match: 8. CDR3 coding DNA: TGTGCCAGTAGCCGAAGGGGGCCCCTGAACACCGGGGAGCTGTTTTTT. Translated: CASSRRGPLNTGELFF. Drawing the rest from reference TRBV19 and TRBJ2-2, the complete variable domain is DGGITQSPKYLFRKEGQNVTLSCEQNLNHDAMYWYRQDPGQGLRLIYYSQIVNDFQKGDIAEGYSVSREKKESFPLTVTSAQKNPTAFYLCASSRRGPLNTGELFFGEGSRLTVL.

This chain links TRBV28 with TRBJ1-2; 7 bases are a match to TRBD1. Germline assignment: CDR1 MDHEN and CDR2 SYDVKM. Trimming cost V 2 bases and J 6 bases; bases outside gene matches: 9. The CDR3 contains 15 residues. CDR3 in amino acids: CASSLGTESFDGYTF. The CDR3 region has the DNA TGTGCCAGCAGTTTAGGGACAGAATCCTTTGATGGCTACACCTTC.

This chain joins TRBV6-5 and TRBJ2-5; possibly TRBD1 for D (6 bases). Trimming took 4 bases from V and 3 from J, leaving 15 bases between them. Germline V CDR1 and CDR2: MNHEY, SVGAGI. The CDR3 runs to 15 residues. CDR3 loop: CASSSQTGSKETQYF. The CDR3 DNA reads as TGTGCCAGCAGTTCACAGACAGGATCCAAAGAGACCCAGTACTTC.